Detailed here is one TCR beta chain. The antigen it recognizes is unknown. One base away there is no much larger clone; base qualities are not given. This record belongs to a study of cytomegalovirus exposure and HLA in healthy donors (dated by TCRdb to between 2016 and 2019). Study-wide context: The 666 repertoires of the first cohort and the roughly 110 validation repertoires were produced on the same platform, according to a later analysis. The study was designed to test whether signatures of past pathogen exposure could be identified by cataloging public T cell receptors. The study combined high-throughput TCR immunosequencing, statistical association of individual TCRs with disease status, and machine learning to predict cytomegalovirus infection status. A separate validation cohort of approximately 120 different subjects was used in addition to the roughly 640-subject first cohort.

V is pared back by 3 bases and J by 3 bases, with 11 bases lying between the germline termini. Taken from the germline V gene (reference sequence), the CDR1 and CDR2 loops are LNHNV and YYDKDF. From its cysteine to its phenylalanine, the CDR3 spans 14 amino acids. Of all the DNA, just the CDR3 is kept, 42 bases in frame from base 1. Broad study findings and their caveats: Of the cluster scores, 85% to 95% were above 0 in a later analysis, which found that TCRs clustered in the first cohort also tended to co-occur in the 95 to 150 validation repertoires. Across donors, most TCR sequences were observed very rarely, whereas some public TCRs were present in many individuals. Cytomegalovirus status was reported to be diagnosed by the classifier with high specificity and sensitivity in both the original and validation cohorts. All 120 or so repertoires were used to score co-occurrence in the validation cohort in a later analysis, because that analysis had no HLA typing for the cohort. The authors suggested that the approach could potentially be extended to other disease states and immunological phenotypes. The study gave a list of under 200 TCR beta chains associated with cytomegalovirus. In vitro tests confirmed that a few of the cytomegalovirus-associated TCR beta chains recognize cytomegalovirus antigens.

The library was made by the immunoSEQ multiplex PCR assay. In the authors' own workflow: To diagnose cytomegalovirus status from the catalog of TCR beta chain sequences, a statistical classification framework was built. TCRdb took this table from immuneACCESS and kept in-frame rearrangements with V and J called. Such tables lack part of the clones; where checked against another copy, unresolved V genes explain under half of the gap, and the rest is unexplained. D and trimming were read from the DNA, whereas the V and J calls and clone size are those reported in that table. The sample has 150,000 to 200,000 clones on record, 80% to 85% of them singletons. Clones ranked in the top ten supply roughly 2.8% of the sample. The donors were included in the validation cohort of around 120 subjects, a group kept apart from the roughly 690-subject first cohort.

Material: PBMCs. The chain is assembled from TRBV15 and TRBJ2-5; matching of 6 bases hints at TRBD1 as the D gene. The TCR sequence derives from a woman younger than 30 in good health and CMV-seropositive. The sequenced DNA: TGTGCCACCAGCAGCCAGGGGTTTGAAGAGACCCAGTACTTC. Its translation is CATSSQGFEETQYF.